Following are 32 T cell receptor beta chains from one sample sequenced in a study of T-cell reconstitution after alpha-beta-depleted transplantation in children. A TCRbeta library incorporating unique molecular identifiers was prepared. MiXCR was run by TCRdb on the PCR reads, yielding one entry per CDR3 protein. The table lists around 420,000 distinct CDR3 sequences, around 15% of them singletons. The sample was PBMCs, mostly from graft donor cells, taken 360 days after TCRalphabeta/CD19-depleted stem cell transplant. The receptors stem from a boy younger than two who had a stem cell transplant for Wiskott-Aldrich syndrome, so the T cells may come from the graft donor.

This clonotype was seen a handful of times. CDR3 region: CAWSVEAREAFF. The CDR3 region has the DNA TGTGCCTGGAGTGTGGAGGCCCGTGAAGCTTTCTTT. This chain connects TRBV30 to TRBJ1-1; D unresolved. Trimming removed 0 bases from V and 7 bases from J, with 9 bases in between. This CDR3 is 12 amino acids long. CDR1 and CDR2 (germline): GTSNPN, SVGIG (reference sequence).

The table lists this clonotype with a few counts. The rearrangement joins TRBV29-1 to TRBJ2-3, with D unclear. Germline V CDR1 and CDR2: SQVTM, ANQGSEA. The CDR3 loop spans 13 amino acids. V lost 2 bases to trimming and J lost 5 bases, with 11 bases between them. The CDR3 is CSVESSLGDTQYF. The CDR3 DNA sequence: TGCAGCGTTGAAAGCTCTTTAGGAGATACGCAGTATTTT.

The rearrangement links TRBV18 to TRBJ2-5; D might be TRBD1 or TRBD2, each matching 6 bases. From germline, CDR1 is KGHSH and CDR2 LQKENI. This CDR3 spans 16 amino acids. V was clipped by 2 bases and J by 4 bases, with 17 bases between them. CDR3 in amino acids: CASSPIQGGSVETQYF. CDR3 DNA sequence: TGTGCCAGCTCACCAATACAGGGAGGCAGTGTAGAGACCCAGTACTTC. The entire variable domain, with the rest obtained from reference TRBV18 and TRBJ2-5, is as follows: NAGVMQNPRHLVRRRGQEARLRCSPMKGHSHVYWYRQLPEEGLKFMVYLQKENIIDESGMPKERFSAEFPKEGPSILRIQQVVRGDSAAYFCASSPIQGGSVETQYFGPGTRLLVL.

V gene TRBV12-3 or TRBV12-4 combines with J gene TRBJ2-5, with D perhaps matching TRBD1 (6 bases). Trimming shortened V by 1 base and J by 7 bases, and 13 bases separated the two germline ends. The CDR3 runs 14 residues. CDR3 sequence (DNA): TGTGCCAGCAGTTTAGTTGGGACAAAAGGGACCCAGTACTTC. Translation: CASSLVGTKGTQYF.

This clonotype was seen more than once but under ten times. The J gene is TRBJ2-5, the V gene TRBV20-1; 14 nucleotides match TRBD2. The CDR3 consists of 17 residues. Trimming took 4 bases from V and 2 from J; bases not matched to a gene: 9. Looked up from germline, CDR1 is DFQATT and CDR2 is SNEGSKA (reference sequence). DNA of the CDR3: TGCAGTGCTACTAGACTAGCGGGGGGGCCGGCGCAAGAGACCCAGTACTTC. It translates to CSATRLAGGPAQETQYF.

There are a few counts of this clonotype. The V and J genes are TRBV2 and TRBJ2-1; the D gene is possibly TRBD2 (9 bases). The CDR3 runs to 17 residues. Germline V lookup: CDR1 SNHLY, CDR2 FYNNEI. Trimming pared 2 bases from V and 7 bases from J, leaving 21 bases between. The CDR3 protein is CASSETGGTSSWNEQFF. The CDR3, as DNA: TGTGCCAGCAGTGAAACAGGGGGGACTAGCTCTTGGAATGAGCAGTTCTTC.

This rearrangement joins TRBV3-1 to TRBJ2-3, with a tentative D call TRBD1 (6 bases). The V end lost 1 base, the J end lost 3 bases, and 11 bases lay between the germline ends. CDR1 is LGHDT and CDR2 is YNNKEL in the germline V gene (reference sequence). The CDR3 runs 15 residues. CDR3 region: CASSQVGHPTDTQYF. The CDR3 coding sequence is TGTGCCAGCAGCCAAGTGGGACACCCAACAGATACGCAGTATTTT.

This clonotype was observed a few times. The V and J genes are TRBV5-1 and TRBJ1-5; no clear D gene. The germline V and J ends were trimmed by 4 bases and 4 bases, with 15 bases remaining between them. CDR1 is SGHRS and CDR2 is YFSETQ in the germline V gene. The CDR3 is made up of 15 amino acids. The CDR3 DNA is TGCGCCAGCAGCCCCCGCGGCACGGAGAATCAGCCCCAGCATTTT. It codes for CASSPRGTENQPQHF.

This clonotype has just a few counts. This chain connects TRBV7-9 to TRBJ2-5; TRBD2 matches 11 bases. This CDR3 is built from 13 residues. With 6 bases clipped from V and 9 bases from J, the junction kept 6 bases outside the gene matches. Germline loops: CDR1 SEHNR, CDR2 FQNEAQ (reference sequence). Here the CDR3 DNA reads TGTGCCAGCAGACTAGCGGGAGTCAGGGCCCAGTACTTC. The encoded protein is CASRLAGVRAQYF.

The chain has TRBV28 and TRBJ1-1; D perhaps matches TRBD1 (6 bases). From germline, CDR1 is MDHEN and CDR2 SYDVKM. V was shortened by 8 bases and J by 0 bases, with 16 bases between the two germline ends. The CDR3 sequence is 15 residues long. The CDR3 sequence is CASQGIGGLNTEAFF. In nucleotides, the CDR3 is TGTGCCAGCCAAGGGATAGGGGGTCTGAACACTGAAGCTTTCTTT.

The chain employs TRBV7-2 and TRBJ1-2, with no clear D. There are 11 residues in the CDR3. The V end lost 3 bases, the J end lost 12 bases, and 11 bases lay between the germline ends. Per germline, CDR1 SGHTA and CDR2 FQGNSA. CDR3 nucleotides: TGTGCCAGCAGCTTGCTCCAATGGAACACCTTC. Amino acids: CASSLLQWNTF.

This chain uses TRBV10-3 with TRBJ2-5; TRBD1 is a possible D gene (5 bases). Germline CDR1 reads ENHRY; CDR2 reads SYGVKD. V lost 3 bases to trimming and J lost 4 bases, with 15 bases between them. This CDR3 has 15 residues. The CDR3 spells CAISEKGPERETQYF. As DNA, the CDR3 is TGTGCCATCAGTGAAAAGGGGCCAGAGAGAGAGACCCAGTACTTC.

The CDR3 is CASSLTGQGKAGANVLTF. Written as DNA, the CDR3 is TGTGCCAGCTCACTCACGGGACAGGGTAAAGCTGGGGCCAACGTCCTGACTTTC. This rearrangement joins TRBV18 to TRBJ2-6, with TRBD1 identical over 9 bases. The CDR3 contains 18 residues. Trimming removed 4 bases from V and 2 bases from J; junction bases left unmatched: 9. Germline V gene sequence: CDR1 KGHSH, CDR2 LQKENI.

The J gene is TRBJ2-2, the V gene TRBV28, with D tentatively TRBD2 (5 bases). This CDR3 is built from 14 residues. Germline values: CDR1 MDHEN, CDR2 SYDVKM. The V end lost 6 bases, the J end lost 3 bases, and 11 bases lay between the germline ends. This chain's CDR3 is CASSGSGDTGELFF. The CDR3 coding sequence is TGTGCCAGCAGCGGGTCCGGGGACACCGGGGAGCTGTTTTTT.

This clonotype was observed many times. The rearrangement links TRBV6-1 to TRBJ2-7; 7 bases line up with TRBD1. CDR1 MNHNS and CDR2 SASEGT come from the germline V gene. This CDR3 is 15 amino acids long. Trimming cost V 4 bases and J 6 bases; bases outside gene matches: 12. The CDR3 protein is CASSGSVTGESEQYF. The CDR3 DNA reads as TGTGCCAGCAGTGGATCGGTTACAGGGGAGAGCGAGCAGTACTTC.

The chain uses TRBV12-3 or TRBV12-4 and TRBJ1-1; D perhaps matches TRBD1 (5 bases). CDR3 length: 14 residues. Trimming took off 4 bases at V and 5 bases at J, with 14 bases between the two ends. The CDR3 DNA reads as TGTGCCAGCAGTTATACCAGGGTAGGGACTGAAGCTTTCTTT. This translates into CASSYTRVGTEAFF.

The CDR3 DNA sequence: TGCAGCGTTGGAGGGGTGAGGGGATCTCCCGGGACAGGGGTCTCCTACGAGCAGTACTTC. The encoded protein is CSVGGVRGSPGTGVSYEQYF. J is TRBJ2-7 and V is TRBV29-1; 10 positions agree with TRBD1. Germline V CDR1 and CDR2: SQVTM, ANQGSEA. CDR3 size: 20 residues. The V gene end was trimmed by 4 bases and the J gene end by 0 bases; junction bases not matched to a gene: 21.

This clonotype was detected only a few times. The chain combines TRBV7-8 with TRBJ2-3; D unresolved. Germline CDR1 is SGHVS and CDR2 is FQNEAQ. Trimming stripped 3 bases from V and 1 base from J, with 11 bases between. This CDR3 comprises 15 residues. CDR3 amino acids: CASSFLPPGTDTQYF. The CDR3, as DNA: TGTGCCAGCAGCTTTCTCCCCCCGGGCACAGATACGCAGTATTTT.

This clonotype was found a few times. The gene calls are TRBV20-1 and TRBJ2-1, with D possibly TRBD2 on 6 matching bases. CDR3 length: 12 amino acids. The germline V and J ends were trimmed by 5 bases and 9 bases, with 14 bases remaining between them. Germline loops: CDR1 DFQATT, CDR2 SNEGSKA (reference sequence). CDR3 sequence (DNA): TGCAGTGCTGGGGGAGGCCTTAGTGAGCAGTTCTTC. Protein sequence: CSAGGGLSEQFF.

The chain is built from TRBV3-1 and TRBJ2-2; D remains unclear. Per germline, CDR1 LGHDT and CDR2 YNNKEL (reference sequence). V was trimmed by 8 bases and J by 0 bases, leaving 31 bases between them. This CDR3 spans 21 amino acids. The CDR3 region is CASRNRAGWMSKNSNTGELFF. CDR3 bases: TGTGCCAGCCGGAACCGGGCCGGATGGATGTCAAAGAATTCGAACACCGGGGAGCTGTTTTTT.

This clonotype has at least ten counts. The chain employs TRBV5-1 and TRBJ2-7, with D unclear. The CDR3 loop spans 17 amino acids. Trimming removed 2 bases from V and 2 bases from J, with 20 bases in between. Germline CDR1 is SGHRS and CDR2 is YFSETQ. The CDR3 bases are TGCGCCAGCAGCTTTTACCCCCCTCAGGTTACTGCCTACGAGCAGTACTTC. Its protein is CASSFYPPQVTAYEQYF.

This rearrangement joins TRBV24-1 to TRBJ2-2, with 14 bases that match TRBD2. CDR3 length: 17 amino acids. The V gene end was trimmed by 6 bases and the J gene end by 0 bases; junction bases not matched to a gene: 2. Germline CDR1 is KGHDR and CDR2 is SFDVKD. For the CDR3, the DNA is TGTGCCACCAGTAGACTAGCGGGGGGGCCGAACACCGGGGAGCTGTTTTTT. Residues: CATSRLAGGPNTGELFF.

This clonotype was recorded a few times. The chain links TRBV4-1 to TRBJ2-1; 10 bases agree with TRBD2. Trimming at V came to 2 bases and at J to 8 bases, leaving 12 bases not matched to a gene. Germline CDR1 MGHRA, CDR2 YSYEKL. The CDR3 runs 17 residues. This CDR3 reads CASSQPFLAGGRDEQFF. In nucleotides, the CDR3 is TGCGCCAGCAGCCAACCTTTCTTAGCGGGAGGCCGGGATGAGCAGTTCTTC.

The rearrangement joins TRBV5-1 to TRBJ2-7; TRBD1 aligns across 7 bases. This CDR3 is built from 15 residues. V lost 0 bases to trimming and J lost 4 bases; unmatched junction nucleotides: 7. Germline-derived CDR1 and CDR2 are SGHRS and YFSETQ. The CDR3 DNA sequence: TGCGCCAGCAGCTTGGAGGGGACAGTCCTGTACGAGCAGTACTTC. It is translated as CASSLEGTVLYEQYF. Variable domain in full (rest from reference TRBV5-1 and TRBJ2-7): KAGVTQTPRYLIKTRGQQVTLSCSPISGHRSVSWYQQTPGQGLQFLFEYFSETQRNKGNFPGRFSGRQFSNSRSEMNVSTLELGDSALYLCASSLEGTVLYEQYFGPGTRLTVT.

This clonotype turned up a few times. J is TRBJ2-5 and V is TRBV12-3 or TRBV12-4; TRBD2 aligns across 7 bases. V was pared by 2 bases and J by 2 bases, with 8 bases of the junction left unmatched. The CDR3 consists of 16 residues. CDR3 bases: TGTGCCAGCAGTTTAACGGACGGGGGGAGACAAGAGACCCAGTACTTC. This codes for CASSLTDGGRQETQYF.

In regard to this clonotype: The conserved phenylalanine or tryptophan normally closing the CDR3 is absent here, so this likely arose from a read error. The chain carries TRBV12-3 or TRBV12-4 and TRBJ2-3; maybe TRBD2 (5 bases). The CDR3 covers 13 residues. V dropped 6 bases and J dropped 2 bases, with 9 bases sitting between them. CDR3 DNA sequence: TGTGCCAGCAGCGAGCGGTACACAGATACGCAGTATTCT. It translates to CASSERYTDTQYS.

The V and J genes are TRBV12-3 or TRBV12-4 and TRBJ1-5; possible D gene TRBD1, 5 bases. The V end lost 6 bases, the J end lost 5 bases, and 11 bases lay between the germline ends. The CDR3 runs to 13 residues. This chain's CDR3 is CASSPSGHQPQHF. The CDR3 nucleotides read TGTGCCAGCAGCCCCTCAGGGCATCAGCCCCAGCATTTT.

This clonotype has only a few counts. The rearrangement uses TRBV4-3 and TRBJ2-5; D might be TRBD2 (6 bases). Trimming removed 4 bases at V and 2 bases at J, with 17 bases between. There are 16 residues in the CDR3. Per the germline V gene, CDR1 is LGHNA and CDR2 is YSLEER. Here the CDR3 DNA reads TGCGCCAGCAGCCTTTCTACCCGGGACTTTCAAGAGACCCAGTACTTC. Translating gives CASSLSTRDFQETQYF.

This clonotype was found many times. This rearrangement joins TRBV24-1 to TRBJ2-5, with 7 bases aligning to TRBD1. This CDR3 is built from 16 residues. Looked up from germline, CDR1 is KGHDR and CDR2 is SFDVKD. Trimming at V came to 0 bases and at J to 5 bases, leaving 8 bases not matched to a gene. The CDR3 sequence is CATSDLPRQGSETQYF. The DNA for the CDR3 is TGTGCCACCAGTGATTTGCCGAGACAGGGTTCGGAGACCCAGTACTTC.

A few counts support this clonotype. The rearrangement uses TRBV12-3 or TRBV12-4 and TRBJ2-1, with 14 bases fitting TRBD2. The CDR3 has 20 amino acids. Unmatched junction bases numbered 16, after V lost 6 bases and J lost 3 bases. The CDR3 loop is CASRPEMGTSGRGDYNEQFF. The CDR3 DNA is TGTGCCAGCAGACCTGAAATGGGGACTAGCGGGAGAGGGGACTACAATGAGCAGTTCTTC.

The genes are TRBV9 and TRBJ1-2; the D is unclear. V lost 4 bases, J lost 8 bases, and 9 bases lay in between. Germline V CDR1 and CDR2: SGDLS, YYNGEE. The CDR3 runs 11 residues. CDR3 loop: CASSRPFGYTF. The CDR3 DNA reads TGTGCCAGCAGCCGTCCATTCGGCTACACCTTC. Full variable domain (outside the CDR3, taken from reference TRBV9 and TRBJ1-2): DSGVTQTPKHLITATGQRVTLRCSPRSGDLSVYWYQQSLDQGLQFLIQYYNGEERAKGNILERFSAQQFPDLHSELNLSSLELGDSALYFCASSRPFGYTFGSGTRLTVV.

This clonotype was seen only a few times. V gene TRBV6-5 combines with J gene TRBJ2-2; no reliable D call. CDR3 length: 14 amino acids. In germline, CDR1 is MNHEY, CDR2 SVGAGI. With 1 base removed from V and 4 bases from J, the gap between germline ends came to 7 bases. The CDR3 spells CASSYYSPTGELFF. Written as DNA, the CDR3 is TGTGCCAGCAGTTACTACAGCCCCACCGGGGAGCTGTTTTTT.